There are a few counts of the clone carrying this T cell receptor beta chain. This sample was taken from a study of T cell repertoires in cytomegalovirus infection. Using its own MiXCR run on the reads, TCRdb lists one record per CDR3 protein. The table lists around 440,000 distinct CDR3 sequences, 11% of them singletons. This CDR3 contains 14 residues. V gave up 0 bases and J gave up 4 bases, with 12 bases separating them. CDR1 and CDR2 (germline): GTSNPN, SVGIG (reference sequence). The V call is TRBV30, the J call TRBJ1-2; maybe TRBD1 (6 bases). This clonotype was sampled from a human donor in good health (CMV status not recorded). Some clones in this sample may be carry-over from other donors' samples. The material sequenced was PBMCs. The CDR3 reads CAWSVQGRFYGYTF. The CDR3, as DNA: TGTGCCTGGAGTGTACAGGGAAGGTTCTATGGCTACACCTTC.